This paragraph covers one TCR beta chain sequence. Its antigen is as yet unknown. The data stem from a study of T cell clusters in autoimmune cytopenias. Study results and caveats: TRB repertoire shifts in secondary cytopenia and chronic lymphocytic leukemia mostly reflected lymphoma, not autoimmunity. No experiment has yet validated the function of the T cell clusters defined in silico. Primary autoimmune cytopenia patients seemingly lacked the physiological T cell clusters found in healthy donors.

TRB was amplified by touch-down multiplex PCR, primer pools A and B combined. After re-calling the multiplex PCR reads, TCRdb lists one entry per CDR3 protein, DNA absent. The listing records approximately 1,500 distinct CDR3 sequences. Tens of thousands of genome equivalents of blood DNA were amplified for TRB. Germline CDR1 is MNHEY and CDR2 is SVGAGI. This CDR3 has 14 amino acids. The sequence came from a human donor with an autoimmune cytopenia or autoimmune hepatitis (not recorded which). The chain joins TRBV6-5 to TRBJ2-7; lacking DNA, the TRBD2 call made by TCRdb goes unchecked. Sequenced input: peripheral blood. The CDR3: CASSILSGGYEQYF.